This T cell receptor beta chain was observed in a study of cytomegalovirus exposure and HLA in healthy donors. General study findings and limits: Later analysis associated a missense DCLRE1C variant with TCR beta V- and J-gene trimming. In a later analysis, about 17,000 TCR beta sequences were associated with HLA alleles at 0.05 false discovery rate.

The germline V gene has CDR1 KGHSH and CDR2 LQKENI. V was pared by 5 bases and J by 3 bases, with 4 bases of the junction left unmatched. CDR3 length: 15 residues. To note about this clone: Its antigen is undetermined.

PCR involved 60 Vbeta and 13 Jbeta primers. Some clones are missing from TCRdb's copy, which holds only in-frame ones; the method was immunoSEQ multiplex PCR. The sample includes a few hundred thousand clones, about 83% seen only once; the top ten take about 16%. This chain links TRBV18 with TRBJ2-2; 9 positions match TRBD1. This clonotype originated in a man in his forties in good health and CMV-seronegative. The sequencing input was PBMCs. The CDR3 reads CASSSQGADTGELFF. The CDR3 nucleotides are TGTGCCAGCTCATCACAGGGGGCCGACACCGGGGAGCTGTTTTTT.